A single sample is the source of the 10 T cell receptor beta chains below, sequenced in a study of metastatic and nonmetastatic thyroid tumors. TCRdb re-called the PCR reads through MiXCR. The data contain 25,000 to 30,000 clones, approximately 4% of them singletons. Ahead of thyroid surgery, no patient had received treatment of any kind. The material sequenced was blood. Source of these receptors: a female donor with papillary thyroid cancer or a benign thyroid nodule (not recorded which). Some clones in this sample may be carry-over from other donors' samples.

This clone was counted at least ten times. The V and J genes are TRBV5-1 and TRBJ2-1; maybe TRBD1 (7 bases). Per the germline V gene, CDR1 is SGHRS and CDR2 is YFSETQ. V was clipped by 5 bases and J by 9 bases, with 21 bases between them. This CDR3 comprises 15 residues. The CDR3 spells CASRPTGDGSGEQFF. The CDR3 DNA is TGCGCCAGCAGACCAACAGGGGACGGTAGCGGTGAGCAGTTCTTC.

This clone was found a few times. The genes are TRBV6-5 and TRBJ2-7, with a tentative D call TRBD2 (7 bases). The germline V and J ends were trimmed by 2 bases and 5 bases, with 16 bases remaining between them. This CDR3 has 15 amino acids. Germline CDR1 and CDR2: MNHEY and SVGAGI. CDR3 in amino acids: CASSYRGGGLDEQYF. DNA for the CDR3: TGTGCCAGCAGTTACCGAGGGGGGGGGCTCGACGAGCAGTACTTC.

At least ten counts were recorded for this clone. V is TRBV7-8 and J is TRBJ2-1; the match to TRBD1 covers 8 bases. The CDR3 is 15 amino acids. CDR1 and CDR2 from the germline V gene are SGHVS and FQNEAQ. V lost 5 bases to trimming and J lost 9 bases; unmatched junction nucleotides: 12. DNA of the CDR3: TGTGCCAGCAGCCCCAAAAGACAGGGGTCGGGTGAGCAGTTCTTC. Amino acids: CASSPKRQGSGEQFF.

Here the CDR3 DNA reads TGTGCCAGCAGCCCCAGAGCGGGAGCTGGCGGTGAGCAGTTCTTC. It specifies CASSPRAGAGGEQFF. The chain couples TRBV3-1 to TRBJ2-1, with 8 bases matching TRBD2. The V segment lost 4 bases and the J segment 9 bases; nucleotides outside the gene matches: 11. This CDR3 region has 15 residues. Germline assignment: CDR1 LGHDT and CDR2 YNNKEL (reference sequence).

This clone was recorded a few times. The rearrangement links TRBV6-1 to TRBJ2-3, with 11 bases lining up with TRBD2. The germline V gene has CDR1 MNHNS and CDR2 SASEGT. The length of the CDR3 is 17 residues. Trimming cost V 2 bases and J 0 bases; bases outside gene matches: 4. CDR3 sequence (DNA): TGTGCCAGCAGTGAACGCTGGACTAGCGGGAGCACAGATACGCAGTATTTT. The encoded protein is CASSERWTSGSTDTQYF.

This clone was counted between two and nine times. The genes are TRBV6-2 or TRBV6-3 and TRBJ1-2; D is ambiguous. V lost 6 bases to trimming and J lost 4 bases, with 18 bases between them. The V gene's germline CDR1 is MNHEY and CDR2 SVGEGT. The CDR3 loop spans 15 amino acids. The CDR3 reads CASSPGNRELYGYTF. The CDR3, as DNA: TGTGCCAGCAGCCCAGGCAACAGAGAGCTCTATGGCTACACCTTC.

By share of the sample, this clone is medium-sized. CDR3 coding DNA: TGTGCTATTACCAAGCGGGAGTACCTGAAGGAGCAGTACTTC. Residues: CAITKREYLKEQYF. The rearrangement joins TRBV6-1 to TRBJ2-7; 8 bases are a match to TRBD2. Germline assignment: CDR1 MNHNS and CDR2 SASEGT. This CDR3 contains 14 residues.

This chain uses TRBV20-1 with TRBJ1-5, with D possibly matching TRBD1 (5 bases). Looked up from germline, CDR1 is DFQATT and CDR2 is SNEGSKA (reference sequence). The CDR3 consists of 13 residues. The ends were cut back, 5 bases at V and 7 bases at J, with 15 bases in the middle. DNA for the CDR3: TGCAGTGCTGGAGGGAAGGGGTCCCAGCCCCAGCATTTT. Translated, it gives CSAGGKGSQPQHF.

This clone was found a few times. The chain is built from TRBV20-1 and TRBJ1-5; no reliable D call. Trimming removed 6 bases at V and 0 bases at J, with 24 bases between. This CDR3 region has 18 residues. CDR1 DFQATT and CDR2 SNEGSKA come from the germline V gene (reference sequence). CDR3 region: CSAQRVARHQYSNQPQHF. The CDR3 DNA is TGCAGTGCCCAGAGGGTGGCGAGACACCAATATAGCAATCAGCCCCAGCATTTT.

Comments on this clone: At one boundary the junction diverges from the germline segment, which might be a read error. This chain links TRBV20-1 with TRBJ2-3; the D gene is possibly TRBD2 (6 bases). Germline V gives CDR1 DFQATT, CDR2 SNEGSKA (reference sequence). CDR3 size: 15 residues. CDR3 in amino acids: CSATPGSVNTVTQYF. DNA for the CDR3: TGCAGTGCGACCCCCGGGAGTGTAAATACAGTTACGCAGTATTTT.